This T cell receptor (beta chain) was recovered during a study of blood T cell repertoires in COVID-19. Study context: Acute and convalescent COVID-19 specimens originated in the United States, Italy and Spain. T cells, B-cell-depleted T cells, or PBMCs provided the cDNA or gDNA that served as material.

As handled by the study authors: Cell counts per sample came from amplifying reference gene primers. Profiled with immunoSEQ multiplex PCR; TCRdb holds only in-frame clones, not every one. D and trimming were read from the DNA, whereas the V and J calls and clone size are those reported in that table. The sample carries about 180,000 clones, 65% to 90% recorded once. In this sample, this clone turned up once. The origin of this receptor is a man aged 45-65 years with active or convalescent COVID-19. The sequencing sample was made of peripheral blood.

CDR3 nucleotide sequence: TGTGCCTGGAGTCCGCAAAACAGGGACTCTGGAAACACCATATATTTT. The encoded protein is CAWSPQNRDSGNTIYF. The chain has TRBV30 and TRBJ1-3; a weak D match, TRBD1 (6 bases). Germline lookup yields CDR1 GTSNPN and CDR2 SVGIG (reference sequence). V lost 2 bases and J 0 bases, leaving 14 bases between the germline ends. The CDR3 contains 16 residues.